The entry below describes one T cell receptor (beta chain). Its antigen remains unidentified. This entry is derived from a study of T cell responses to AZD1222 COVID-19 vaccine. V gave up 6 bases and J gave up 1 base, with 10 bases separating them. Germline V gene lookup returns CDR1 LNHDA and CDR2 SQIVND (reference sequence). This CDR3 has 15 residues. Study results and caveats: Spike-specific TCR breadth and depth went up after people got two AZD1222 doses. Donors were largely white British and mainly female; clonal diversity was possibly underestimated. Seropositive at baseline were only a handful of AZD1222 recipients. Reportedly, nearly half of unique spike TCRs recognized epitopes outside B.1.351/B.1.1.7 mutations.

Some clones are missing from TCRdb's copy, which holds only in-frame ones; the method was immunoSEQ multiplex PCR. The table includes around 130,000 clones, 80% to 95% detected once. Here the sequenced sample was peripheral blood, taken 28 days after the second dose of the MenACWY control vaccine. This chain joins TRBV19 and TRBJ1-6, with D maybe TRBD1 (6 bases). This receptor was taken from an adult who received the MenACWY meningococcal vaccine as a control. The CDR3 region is CASRDRRSYNSPLHF. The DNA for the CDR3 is TGTGCCAGTAGAGACAGGCGTTCCTATAATTCACCCCTCCACTTT.